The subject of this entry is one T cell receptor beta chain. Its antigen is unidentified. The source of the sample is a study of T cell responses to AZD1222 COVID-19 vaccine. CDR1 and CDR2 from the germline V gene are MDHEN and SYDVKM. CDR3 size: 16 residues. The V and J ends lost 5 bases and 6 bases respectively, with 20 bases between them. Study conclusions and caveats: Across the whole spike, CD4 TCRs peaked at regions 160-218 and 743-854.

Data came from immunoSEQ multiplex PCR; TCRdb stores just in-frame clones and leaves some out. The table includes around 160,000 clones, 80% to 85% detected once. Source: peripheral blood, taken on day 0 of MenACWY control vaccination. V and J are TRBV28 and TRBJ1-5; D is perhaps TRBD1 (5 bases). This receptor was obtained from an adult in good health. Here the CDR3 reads CASSPPSGVGGQPQHF. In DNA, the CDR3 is TGTGCCAGCAGTCCTCCGTCGGGGGTGGGGGGTCAGCCCCAGCATTTT. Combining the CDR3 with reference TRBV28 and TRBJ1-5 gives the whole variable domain DVKVTQSSRYLVKRTGEKVFLECVQDMDHENMFWYRQDPGLGLRLIYFSYDVKMKEKGDIPEGYSVSREKKERFSLILESASTNQTSMYLCASSPPSGVGGQPQHFGDGTRLSIL.